These 25 T cell receptor beta chains share one sample of origin, sequenced in a study of identical twins. TCRdb reprocessed the 5' RACE reads via MiXCR and lists one record per CDR3 protein. Of about 530,000 distinct CDR3 sequences detected, about a fifth appear once; the ten largest clones hold about 0.48%. Separately, the same data were catalogued under a study of yellow fever vaccine responses in identical twins.

Sequencing was carried out using CD4+ T cells sorted from blood. The receptors here all came from a young woman in good health.

V usage is TRBV3-1 and J usage is TRBJ2-4, with 8 bases fitting TRBD1. Germline values: CDR1 LGHDT, CDR2 YNNKEL (reference sequence). This CDR3 has 16 residues. With 6 bases clipped from V and 0 bases from J, the junction kept 7 bases outside the gene matches. CDR3 protein: CASSDRGILAKNIQYF. The CDR3 nucleotides read TGTGCCAGCAGTGACAGGGGAATCCTAGCCAAAAACATTCAGTACTTC.

This clonotype was detected only a few times. With a much larger clone just one base away, this may be a read error. This chain links TRBV6-2 or TRBV6-3 with TRBJ2-7; the D is unclear. CDR3 length: 13 residues. Germline assignment: CDR1 MNHEY and CDR2 SVGEGT. With 4 bases removed from V and 0 bases from J, the gap between germline ends came to 7 bases. In nucleotides, the CDR3 is TGTGCCAGCAGTTCCGACTTCTCCTACGAGCAGTACTTC. Amino acids: CASSSDFSYEQYF.

The gene calls are TRBV28 and TRBJ1-3, with D possibly matching TRBD1 (6 bases). The ends were cut back, 7 bases at V and 0 bases at J, with 16 bases in the middle. Germline CDR1 is MDHEN and CDR2 is SYDVKM. This CDR3 region has 16 residues. The chain's CDR3 is CASIIGGTSSGNTIYF. CDR3 nucleotides: TGTGCCAGCATTATAGGGGGGACGAGCTCTGGAAACACCATATATTTT.

The chain employs TRBV12-3 or TRBV12-4 and TRBJ2-7; 8 positions match TRBD2. The trim removed 5 bases at V and 0 bases at J, leaving 6 bases unmatched. This CDR3 has 15 residues. This chain's CDR3 is CASSHTSGSSYEQYF. The CDR3 nucleotides are TGTGCCAGCAGTCATACTAGCGGCAGCTCCTACGAGCAGTACTTC.

Only a few counts were recorded for this clonotype. J is TRBJ2-3 and V is TRBV5-1; 10 positions agree with TRBD2. The CDR3 sequence is 17 residues long. Trimming at V came to 4 bases and at J to 4 bases, leaving 12 bases not matched to a gene. Germline V gene data show CDR1 as SGHRS and CDR2 as YFSETQ. The CDR3 reads CASSAALAGVTADTQYF. In DNA, the CDR3 is TGCGCCAGCAGCGCGGCTCTAGCGGGAGTTACTGCAGATACGCAGTATTTT.

The chain joins TRBV24-1 to TRBJ2-3; TRBD1 aligns across 9 bases. V was clipped by 6 bases and J by 5 bases; unmatched bases: 8. CDR3 length: 15 amino acids. Germline V lookup: CDR1 KGHDR, CDR2 SFDVKD. DNA for the CDR3: TGTGCCACCAGTTCTCCGGGACAGGGTGGAGATACGCAGTATTTT. This codes for CATSSPGQGGDTQYF.

This chain links TRBV24-1 with TRBJ2-3; 10 nucleotides align to TRBD2. The CDR3 length is 15 residues. Germline trimming cut 7 bases from V and 4 bases from J; bases unmatched to any gene: 7. From germline, CDR1 is KGHDR and CDR2 SFDVKD. DNA for the CDR3: TGTGCCACCAGCGAGAGCGGGAGGGGGGCAGATACGCAGTATTTT. It yields the protein CATSESGRGADTQYF.

The rearrangement uses TRBV7-9 and TRBJ2-5, with D tentatively TRBD1 (8 bases). CDR1 SEHNR and CDR2 FQNEAQ come from the germline V gene (reference sequence). Between the trimmed V and J ends, which lost 6 bases and 5 bases, there was a span of 22 bases. This CDR3 is 16 amino acids long. CDR3 nucleotides: TGTGCCAGCAGTCGGAGCGGGACAGGCGACCGGGAGACCCAGTACTTC. This translates into CASSRSGTGDRETQYF.

V usage is TRBV6-4 and J usage is TRBJ2-3, with 13 nucleotides matching TRBD2. Germline CDR1 reads MRHNA; CDR2 reads SNTAGT. The CDR3 loop spans 15 amino acids. Unmatched junction bases numbered 3, after V lost 0 bases and J lost 9 bases. CDR3 sequence (DNA): TGTGCCAGCAGTGACTCAACTAGCGGGGGGGCAACGCAGTATTTT. Amino acid sequence: CASSDSTSGGATQYF.

This clonotype turned up a few times. The V and J genes are TRBV5-1 and TRBJ2-1; TRBD1 agrees at 9 bases. V lost 1 base to trimming and J lost 3 bases; unmatched junction nucleotides: 2. Germline V gene sequence: CDR1 SGHRS, CDR2 YFSETQ. The length of the CDR3 is 15 residues. For the CDR3, the DNA is TGCGCCAGCAGCTTGACAGGGGGCATCTACAATGAGCAGTTCTTC. Protein: CASSLTGGIYNEQFF. The whole variable domain, filled in from reference TRBV5-1 and TRBJ2-1, reads KAGVTQTPRYLIKTRGQQVTLSCSPISGHRSVSWYQQTPGQGLQFLFEYFSETQRNKGNFPGRFSGRQFSNSRSEMNVSTLELGDSALYLCASSLTGGIYNEQFFGPGTRLTVL.

This clonotype was seen many times. This chain uses TRBV10-2 with TRBJ2-1; 11 nucleotides line up with TRBD2. Looked up from germline, CDR1 is WSHSY and CDR2 is SAAADI. CDR3 length: 18 amino acids. The V gene end was trimmed by 4 bases and the J gene end by 3 bases; junction bases not matched to a gene: 11. The CDR3 region is CASSAGGLAGGNYNEQFF. The CDR3 DNA reads as TGCGCCAGCAGTGCGGGGGGGCTAGCGGGAGGAAACTACAATGAGCAGTTCTTC.

The CDR3 DNA reads as TGTGCCAGCAGTCCTCGGGGGGTCACTGAAGCTTTCTTT. It translates to CASSPRGVTEAFF. V gene TRBV27 combines with J gene TRBJ1-1; D possibly corresponds to TRBD1 (5 bases). Per the germline V gene, CDR1 is MNHEY and CDR2 is SMNVEV (reference sequence). The ends were cut back, 5 bases at V and 4 bases at J, with 11 bases in the middle. This CDR3 contains 13 residues.

The rearrangement links TRBV12-3 or TRBV12-4 to TRBJ2-5; D is unclear. V was clipped by 3 bases and J by 0 bases, with 5 bases between them. The CDR3 sequence is 13 residues long. CDR3 sequence reads: CASSFGYQETQYF. The CDR3 DNA sequence: TGTGCCAGCAGTTTCGGCTACCAAGAGACCCAGTACTTC.

This clonotype was recorded a few times. The chain is built from TRBV12-3 or TRBV12-4 and TRBJ2-3, with D perhaps matching TRBD1 or TRBD2 (5 bases each). Deletions cut 7 bases from V and 5 bases from J, with 16 bases between. CDR3 length: 14 amino acids. The CDR3 DNA follows: TGTGCCAGCACCATGGGACGGATCCTAGATACGCAGTATTTT. This codes for CASTMGRILDTQYF.

V gene TRBV7-2 combines with J gene TRBJ2-7; 7 positions agree with TRBD1. The germline V gene has CDR1 SGHTA and CDR2 FQGNSA. J gave up 3 bases and V 6 bases, and 8 bases lay outside the gene matches. The CDR3 runs 14 residues. The CDR3 DNA follows: TGTGCCAGCAGAACGACAGGGTCCCTCTACGAGCAGTACTTC. It encodes CASRTTGSLYEQYF.

The DNA for the CDR3 is TGTGCCAGCAGACCCGGTACCGCCGCAAGCTACGAGCAGTACGTC. It encodes CASRPGTAASYEQYV. The chain recombines TRBV5-6 with TRBJ2-7; no clear D gene. The CDR3 is made up of 15 amino acids. Germline V gene data show CDR1 as SGHDT and CDR2 as YYEEEE. Trimming stripped 5 bases from V and 3 bases from J, with 18 bases between.

The CDR3 protein is CASSLGTGWTDTQYF. CDR3 DNA sequence: TGCGCCAGCAGCCTTGGGACAGGGTGGACAGATACGCAGTATTTT. The V call is TRBV4-1, the J call TRBJ2-3; 9 bases line up with TRBD1. Germline V lookup: CDR1 MGHRA, CDR2 YSYEKL. This CDR3 contains 15 residues. Unmatched junction bases numbered 5, after V lost 4 bases and J lost 3 bases.

V and J are TRBV25-1 and TRBJ2-3; 13 bases fit TRBD2. The CDR3 length is 17 residues. V lost 3 bases to trimming and J lost 5 bases; unmatched junction nucleotides: 8. Germline V CDR1 and CDR2: MGHDK, SYGVNS. CDR3 loop: CASSDTLAGGLGDTQYF. The CDR3 DNA sequence: TGTGCCAGCAGTGATACACTAGCGGGAGGGCTCGGAGATACGCAGTATTTT. Together with reference TRBV25-1 and TRBJ2-3, the CDR3 gives the full variable domain: EADIYQTPRYLVIGTGKKITLECSQTMGHDKMYWYQQDPGMELHLIHYSYGVNSTEKGDLSSESTVSRIRTEHFPLTLESARPSHTSQYLCASSDTLAGGLGDTQYFGPGTRLTVL.

In this sample, this clonotype turned up a few times. For the CDR3, the DNA is TGCGCCAGCAGCTTGGTTAGGCAGACCTACAATGAGCAGTTCTTC. Its protein product is CASSLVRQTYNEQFF. This chain links TRBV5-1 with TRBJ2-1; no clear D. Germline loops: CDR1 SGHRS, CDR2 YFSETQ. The CDR3 spans 15 residues. The V gene lost 0 bases and the J gene lost 2 bases, with 9 bases spanning the gap.

The V gene is TRBV4-1, the J gene TRBJ2-5; 10 nucleotides line up with TRBD1. The ends lost 4 bases at V and 4 bases at J; junction bases unmatched: 9. Looked up from germline, CDR1 is MGHRA and CDR2 is YSYEKL. CDR3 length equals 16 residues. CDR3 coding DNA: TGCGCCAGCAGCCTCCTCAGACAGGGGGCGGGAGAGACCCAGTACTTC. Translated: CASSLLRQGAGETQYF.

The chain uses TRBV5-1 and TRBJ2-1; D might be TRBD2 (6 bases). Trimming took 9 bases from V and 8 from J, leaving 18 bases between them. The germline CDR1 and CDR2 sequences are SGHRS and YFSETQ. The CDR3 length is 13 residues. CDR3 in amino acids: CATRDSPSDEQFF. Here the CDR3 DNA reads TGCGCCACCCGGGACTCTCCTTCAGATGAGCAGTTCTTC.

This clonotype has only a few counts. The chain employs TRBV27 and TRBJ1-5; D not resolved. The CDR3 consists of 13 residues. Trimming removed 5 bases from V and 2 bases from J, with 7 bases in between. CDR1 and CDR2 from the germline V gene are MNHEY and SMNVEV (reference sequence). The CDR3 loop reads CASSVFGNQPQHF. The CDR3 bases are TGTGCCAGCAGTGTCTTTGGCAATCAGCCCCAGCATTTT.

This clonotype was recorded a few times. The rearrangement links TRBV10-3 to TRBJ1-5; TRBD1 aligns across 7 bases. CDR1 and CDR2 (germline): ENHRY, SYGVKD. CDR3 length equals 14 residues. V was pared by 3 bases and J by 5 bases, with 4 bases of the junction left unmatched. The chain's CDR3 is CAISENRGDQPQHF. CDR3 nucleotides: TGTGCCATCAGTGAAAACAGGGGAGATCAGCCCCAGCATTTT.

The chain links TRBV7-7 to TRBJ2-1; 8 bases are a match to TRBD1. The germline gives CDR1 SSHAT, CDR2 FNYEAQ (reference sequence). The CDR3 consists of 17 residues. The junction had 9 bases not matched to a gene; V was cut back by 5 bases and J by 0 bases. CDR3 in DNA: TGTGCCAGCAGCCATGGACAGGGACCCCCCTCCTACAATGAGCAGTTCTTC. Translating gives CASSHGQGPPSYNEQFF.

This clonotype was seen only a few times. The rearrangement uses TRBV4-2 and TRBJ2-1; 9 bases are a match to TRBD2. Germline loops: CDR1 LGHNA, CDR2 YNFKEQ. V was clipped by 2 bases and J by 8 bases; unmatched bases: 19. The CDR3 consists of 19 residues. CDR3 in amino acids: CASSQMGIGAGGPYDEQFF. CDR3 coding DNA: TGTGCCAGCAGCCAAATGGGGATCGGGGCGGGGGGGCCTTACGATGAGCAGTTCTTC.